This T cell receptor beta chain came from a study of blood T cell repertoires in COVID-19. Produced via immunoSEQ multiplex PCR; TCRdb's table is partial and in-frame only. Among approximately 350,000 clones listed, around 91% were seen once. This CDR3 is built from 15 residues. V lost 4 bases and J lost 0, with 10 bases in between. The germline V gene encodes CDR1 SNHLY and CDR2 FYNNEI. The receptor was isolated from a young woman who had recovered from COVID-19. Source material: peripheral blood. J is TRBJ2-1 and V is TRBV2; TRBD2 might be the D (5 bases). CDR3 protein: CASSAKRVSYNEQFF. The CDR3 nucleotides are TGTGCCAGCAGTGCAAAGAGGGTCTCCTACAATGAGCAGTTCTTC. The variable domain in full, completed from reference TRBV2 and TRBJ2-1, reads EPEVTQTPSHQVTQMGQEVILRCVPISNHLYFYWYRQILGQKVEFLVSFYNNEISEKSEIFDDQFSVERPDGSNFTLKIRSTKLEDSAMYFCASSAKRVSYNEQFFGPGTRLTVL.